The 29 T cell receptor beta chains reported below all come from one sample, sequenced in a study of identical twins. TCRdb redid the calling of the 5' RACE reads with MiXCR, one entry per CDR3 protein. The top ten hold about an eighth of the sample, which has roughly 720,000 distinct CDR3 sequences, over 15% seen once. This sample also belongs to another study, concerning T cells expressing NK-cell markers.

The sample consisted of PBMCs. Receptors originate from a woman between 18 and 29 years old in good health.

The chain recombines TRBV30 with TRBJ2-1; TRBD2 is a possible D gene (6 bases). Deletions cut 5 bases from V and 12 bases from J, with 14 bases between. This CDR3 comprises 11 residues. In germline, CDR1 is GTSNPN, CDR2 SVGIG (reference sequence). CDR3 loop: CAWGPGGRQFF. The CDR3 nucleotides read TGTGCCTGGGGCCCCGGGGGAAGGCAGTTCTTC.

The chain couples TRBV18 to TRBJ2-1, with 8 nucleotides matching TRBD2. V shed 2 bases and J 9 bases; nucleotides not matched to a gene: 12. Germline V gene lookup returns CDR1 KGHSH and CDR2 LQKENI. The CDR3 loop spans 16 amino acids. The CDR3 DNA reads TGTGCCAGCTCACCATCTTCCAGCGGGGGTGAAGGTGAGCAGTTCTTC. This translates into CASSPSSSGGEGEQFF.

The chain links TRBV27 to TRBJ2-3; 9 bases are shared with TRBD2. CDR3 length: 15 residues. The germline CDR1 and CDR2 sequences are MNHEY and SMNVEV (reference sequence). After removal of 3 bases from V and 5 bases from J, the junction contained 6 bases not matched to a gene. Written as DNA, the CDR3 is TGTGCCAGCAGTTTGGGCGGGAGGGCCATAGATACGCAGTATTTT. Translation: CASSLGGRAIDTQYF.

In this sample, this clonotype turned up a few times. This chain connects TRBV14 to TRBJ2-1; TRBD2 agrees at 7 bases. CDR3 length equals 18 residues. V trimming: 3 bases; J trimming: 0 bases; junction bases outside the gene matches: 11. Germline lookup yields CDR1 SGHDN and CDR2 FVKESK. The CDR3 sequence is CASSQFPKRGLSYNEQFF. The CDR3 nucleotides read TGTGCCAGCAGCCAGTTCCCCAAGCGGGGTCTCTCCTACAATGAGCAGTTCTTC.

This chain uses TRBV7-9 with TRBJ1-1, with D perhaps matching TRBD1 (5 bases). Trimming took 7 bases from V and 1 from J, leaving 13 bases between them. From germline, CDR1 is SEHNR and CDR2 FQNEAQ (reference sequence). This CDR3 comprises 14 residues. The CDR3 sequence: CASTSARANTEAFF. CDR3 DNA: TGTGCCAGCACGTCGGCCAGGGCGAACACTGAAGCTTTCTTT.

The chain has TRBV5-6 and TRBJ2-2, with D possibly being TRBD1 (6 bases). CDR3 length: 17 amino acids. V lost 5 bases, J lost 0 bases, and 17 bases lay in between. Germline V lookup: CDR1 SGHDT, CDR2 YYEEEE. The chain's CDR3 is CASRFGFTGTNTGELFF. For the CDR3, the DNA is TGTGCCAGCAGGTTTGGTTTTACAGGGACGAACACCGGGGAGCTGTTTTTT.

This clonotype has only a few counts. This chain uses TRBV11-2 with TRBJ2-1; 10 nucleotides align to TRBD2. CDR1 SGHAT and CDR2 FQNNGV come from the germline V gene. The CDR3 contains 15 residues. With 5 bases clipped from V and 4 bases from J, the junction kept 5 bases outside the gene matches. The CDR3 DNA follows: TGTGCCAGCAGCGCCGGACTAGCGGAATACAATGAGCAGTTCTTC. Translating gives CASSAGLAEYNEQFF.

The gene calls are TRBV7-3 and TRBJ2-2; D is tentatively TRBD1 or TRBD2 (5 bases each). The length of the CDR3 is 14 residues. Looked up from germline, CDR1 is SGHTA and CDR2 is FQGTGA. Between the trimmed V and J ends, which lost 4 bases and 9 bases, there was a span of 15 bases. The CDR3 reads CASSSRDHHRELFF. The CDR3 region has the DNA TGTGCCAGCAGCTCCCGGGACCACCACCGGGAGCTGTTTTTT.

The chain couples TRBV7-9 to TRBJ2-1, with D perhaps matching TRBD1 or TRBD2 (5 bases each). V lost 4 bases to trimming and J lost 8 bases, with 18 bases between them. The CDR3 extends over 15 amino acids. Per the germline V gene, CDR1 is SEHNR and CDR2 is FQNEAQ (reference sequence). CDR3 loop: CASSSKTWGSDEQFF. CDR3 sequence (DNA): TGTGCCAGCAGCTCTAAGACTTGGGGGAGCGATGAGCAGTTCTTC.

The rearrangement links TRBV12-3 or TRBV12-4 to TRBJ1-2, with D unresolved. CDR3 length: 16 amino acids. V dropped 1 base and J dropped 3 bases, with 15 bases sitting between them. CDR3 nucleotides: TGTGCCAGCAGTTTAGGGTTATCTGGGGTTGACTATGGCTACACCTTC. Amino acid sequence: CASSLGLSGVDYGYTF.

This clonotype was detected only once. The V call is TRBV6-1, the J call TRBJ2-7; possible D gene TRBD2, 5 bases. Trimming removed 6 bases at V and 2 bases at J, with 11 bases between. The CDR3 extends over 13 amino acids. The germline V gene encodes CDR1 MNHNS and CDR2 SASEGT. Written as DNA, the CDR3 is TGTGCCAGCAGAACTAGTGCGCCCTACGAGCAGTACTTC. Translation: CASRTSAPYEQYF.

This sequence joins TRBV7-3 and TRBJ2-7; 9 positions agree with TRBD2. This CDR3 spans 15 amino acids. The V gene end was trimmed by 5 bases and the J gene end by 2 bases; junction bases not matched to a gene: 7. Per germline, CDR1 SGHTA and CDR2 FQGTGA. Here the CDR3 reads CASSPGRGGAYEQYF. The CDR3 nucleotides are TGTGCCAGCAGCCCCGGGCGGGGGGGGGCCTACGAGCAGTACTTC.

The chain carries TRBV29-1 and TRBJ2-1, with 8 bases that match TRBD2. Germline CDR1 is SQVTM and CDR2 is ANQGSEA. V lost 1 base and J lost 4; bases outside the gene matches: 9. CDR3 size: 16 residues. The CDR3 DNA reads as TGCAGCGTTGAAGCCCGCGGGACTAGACTTTACAATGAGCAGTTCTTC. It codes for CSVEARGTRLYNEQFF.

V is TRBV9 and J is TRBJ2-1; D might be TRBD1 (6 bases). The CDR3 runs to 15 residues. V was cut by 0 bases and J by 3 bases, with 10 bases left in between. Looked up from germline, CDR1 is SGDLS and CDR2 is YYNGEE. CDR3 bases: TGTGCCAGCAGCGTAGGCACAGGGAACTACAATGAGCAGTTCTTC. Amino acid sequence: CASSVGTGNYNEQFF.

This clonotype was seen a handful of times. The chain employs TRBV12-3 or TRBV12-4 and TRBJ2-5, with 8 nucleotides matching TRBD1. The CDR3 spans 17 residues. Trimming at V came to 3 bases and at J to 5 bases, leaving 14 bases not matched to a gene. The CDR3: CASSFNGRGRVRETQYF. CDR3 coding DNA: TGTGCCAGCAGTTTTAATGGCAGGGGGCGTGTGCGGGAGACCCAGTACTTC.

This sequence joins TRBV29-1 and TRBJ1-4; D remains unclear. Germline values: CDR1 SQVTM, CDR2 ANQGSEA. The CDR3 extends over 14 amino acids. With 4 bases removed from V and 4 bases from J, the gap between germline ends came to 13 bases. The CDR3 DNA reads TGCAGCGTTGGGCGGACGGGAAATAATGAAAAACTGTTTTTT. Encoded protein: CSVGRTGNNEKLFF.

This chain joins TRBV6-5 and TRBJ1-2, with a weak D call TRBD1 (6 bases). The V and J ends lost 0 bases and 8 bases respectively, with 13 bases between them. In germline, CDR1 is MNHEY, CDR2 SVGAGI. The CDR3 is made up of 14 amino acids. The CDR3 loop reads CASSYSPPGQGYTF. CDR3 in DNA: TGTGCCAGCAGTTACTCACCACCGGGACAAGGCTACACCTTC.

This chain joins TRBV6-1 and TRBJ1-2; D is perhaps TRBD1 (5 bases). The germline V gene encodes CDR1 MNHNS and CDR2 SASEGT. This CDR3 spans 16 amino acids. V lost 6 bases and J 3 bases, leaving 20 bases between the germline ends. The CDR3 coding sequence is TGTGCCAGCAGCCTAGAGGGGAGCGCGGGTTACTATGGCTACACCTTC. Amino acids: CASSLEGSAGYYGYTF.

The CDR3 region is CASIGTGGFRTGELFF. In DNA, the CDR3 is TGTGCCAGCATCGGGACAGGGGGTTTTCGCACCGGGGAGCTGTTTTTT. V is TRBV2 and J is TRBJ2-2; TRBD1 aligns across 11 bases. Germline CDR1 SNHLY, CDR2 FYNNEI. CDR3 length: 16 residues. J lost 4 bases, V lost 7 bases, and 8 bases had no gene match.

In nucleotides, the CDR3 is TGTGCCAGCAGCATAGCTGGGGGGGGGTACGAGCAGTACTTC. Its translation: CASSIAGGGYEQYF. The chain has TRBV9 and TRBJ2-7, with TRBD2 identical over 7 bases. This CDR3 is 14 amino acids long. V lost 4 bases to trimming and J lost 4 bases; unmatched junction nucleotides: 8. CDR1 is SGDLS, CDR2 YYNGEE, per germline.

V usage is TRBV7-2 and J usage is TRBJ1-2, with 7 bases matching TRBD1. Germline V gene data show CDR1 as SGHTA and CDR2 as FQGNSA. The CDR3 loop spans 16 amino acids. V shed 4 bases and J 5 bases; nucleotides not matched to a gene: 13. CDR3 in amino acids: CASSSSLSTGTYGYTF. CDR3 sequence (DNA): TGTGCCAGCAGCTCTAGTTTATCGACAGGGACGTATGGCTACACCTTC.

This clonotype was observed a few times. The chain's CDR3 is CASSLDRQSYNEQFF. The CDR3, as DNA: TGTGCCAGCAGTTTAGATCGTCAGAGTTACAATGAGCAGTTCTTC. The chain uses TRBV12-3 or TRBV12-4 and TRBJ2-1; D is unresolved. Trimming stripped 1 base from V and 4 bases from J, with 11 bases between. The CDR3 length is 15 residues.

In its sample, this clonotype was seen a few times. The rearrangement links TRBV7-8 to TRBJ2-1; 7 positions agree with TRBD2. Germline V CDR1 and CDR2: SGHVS, FQNEAQ. J gave up 7 bases and V 0 bases, and 12 bases lay outside the gene matches. The CDR3 is 17 amino acids. The CDR3 sequence is CASSLAAMASGENEQFF. The CDR3 coding sequence is TGTGCCAGCAGCTTAGCTGCGATGGCTAGCGGTGAGAATGAGCAGTTCTTC.

The V and J genes are TRBV4-2 and TRBJ2-7; D is tentatively TRBD1 or TRBD2 (5 bases each). The CDR3 has 12 amino acids. Germline CDR1 and CDR2: LGHNA and YNFKEQ. Deletions cut 1 base from V and 13 bases from J, with 14 bases between. The CDR3 reads CASSQGVEGPYF. In DNA, the CDR3 is TGTGCCAGCAGCCAAGGAGTAGAGGGGCCCTACTTC.

V is TRBV29-1 and J is TRBJ2-2, with 7 bases that match TRBD1. V was clipped by 7 bases and J by 7 bases; unmatched bases: 6. Germline V lookup: CDR1 SQVTM, CDR2 ANQGSEA. This CDR3 is built from 12 residues. The CDR3 region has the DNA TGCAGCGGATCATCAGGGGGCGGGGAGCTGTTTTTT. Residues: CSGSSGGGELFF.

This clonotype was observed many times. The V gene is TRBV20-1, the J gene TRBJ1-2; D is ambiguous. CDR1 is DFQATT and CDR2 is SNEGSKA in the germline V gene (reference sequence). This CDR3 contains 11 residues. The V and J ends lost 4 bases and 8 bases respectively, with 11 bases between them. In DNA form, the CDR3 reads TGCAGTGCTATTAACCCCGGCGGCTACACCTTC. Its protein is CSAINPGGYTF.

This clonotype showed up just a few times. The V call is TRBV20-1, the J call TRBJ2-3; tentative D call: TRBD2 (5 bases). The CDR3 contains 16 residues. The germline V gene encodes CDR1 DFQATT and CDR2 SNEGSKA (reference sequence). V was clipped by 5 bases and J by 0 bases, with 18 bases between them. The CDR3 is CSAGGARRTSTDTQYF. The CDR3 DNA reads TGCAGTGCTGGAGGAGCTAGACGAACTAGCACAGATACGCAGTATTTT.

This clonotype has a handful of counts. The rearrangement links TRBV11-3 to TRBJ1-1; D gene uncertain. Trimming cost V 8 bases and J 1 base, with 14 bases left between them. Germline values: CDR1 SGHNT, CDR2 YENEEA. This CDR3 contains 14 residues. CDR3 residues: CASGLGIANTEAFF. DNA for the CDR3: TGTGCCAGCGGGTTAGGGATCGCGAACACTGAAGCTTTCTTT.

This clonotype has only a few counts. The rearrangement uses TRBV2 and TRBJ2-7; D is possibly TRBD1 (6 bases). Germline-derived CDR1 and CDR2 are SNHLY and FYNNEI. Between the trimmed V and J ends, which lost 4 bases and 3 bases, there was a span of 13 bases. The CDR3 consists of 14 residues. CDR3 nucleotides: TGTGCCAGCAGTGTGATAACAGGGAGCTACGAGCAGTACTTC. It yields the protein CASSVITGSYEQYF.